The 15 T cell receptor beta chains presented below share a single source sample, sequenced in a study of cytomegalovirus exposure and HLA in healthy donors. 60 Vbeta and 13 Jbeta primers were used in PCR. Only in-frame clones appear in the TCRdb table, and some are missing; sequencing was by immunoSEQ multiplex PCR. The sample includes approximately 100,000 clones, 70% to 80% of them seen just once. The sequenced material came from PBMCs. These receptors all come from a woman in her thirties or forties in good health and CMV-seropositive.

V and J are TRBV6-6 and TRBJ1-5; D unclear. Deletions cut 9 bases from V and 2 bases from J, with 17 bases between. Germline CDR1 MNHNY, CDR2 SVGAGI (reference sequence). The CDR3 length is 15 residues. The CDR3 protein is CASQAGSRGNQPQHF. For the CDR3, the DNA is TGTGCCAGTCAAGCGGGCTCACGGGGCAATCAGCCCCAGCATTTT.

The V gene is TRBV30, the J gene TRBJ2-7; 8 nucleotides match TRBD1. V shed 5 bases, J shed 12 bases, and the junction held 9 bases outside the gene matches. CDR1 and CDR2 (germline): GTSNPN, SVGIG (reference sequence). The CDR3 covers 11 residues. The CDR3: CAWDRGLYRYF. The CDR3 DNA reads TGTGCCTGGGACAGGGGACTCTATCGGTACTTC.

In its sample, this clone was seen a few times. Compared with germline, one end of the junction differs, possibly owing to a read error. The chain carries TRBV6-1 and TRBJ1-1, with TRBD1 as a possible D gene (5 bases). The CDR3 has 14 residues. Germline values: CDR1 MNHNS, CDR2 SASEGT. This CDR3 reads CASRPGGVKTEAFF. The DNA for the CDR3 is TGTGCCAGCAGGCCCGGGGGGGTGAAAACTGAAGCTTTCTTT.

The chain uses TRBV5-5 and TRBJ1-1; the D gene is possibly TRBD1 (5 bases). CDR1 and CDR2 from the germline V gene are SGHKS and YYEKEE (reference sequence). The CDR3 has 14 amino acids. Trimming cost V 4 bases and J 1 base, with 11 bases left between them. The CDR3 nucleotides are TGTGCCAGCAGCCCCCCCCAGGGGAACACTGAAGCTTTCTTT. Translated: CASSPPQGNTEAFF.

The V gene is TRBV11-3, the J gene TRBJ2-5, with D unresolved. V lost 4 bases, J lost 3 bases, and 9 bases lay in between. The CDR3 is made up of 13 amino acids. The germline V gene has CDR1 SGHNT and CDR2 YENEEA. DNA for the CDR3: TGTGCCAGCAGCTCAAGCTCGGAAGAGACCCAGTACTTC. It translates to CASSSSSEETQYF.

The chain carries TRBV6-5 and TRBJ1-4, with D unresolved. Trimming stripped 2 bases from V and 7 bases from J, with 11 bases between. Germline V gene data show CDR1 as MNHEY and CDR2 as SVGAGI. The length of the CDR3 is 14 residues. The CDR3, as DNA: TGTGCCAGCAGTTACATGGCAGGCGTTGAAAAACTGTTTTTT. The encoded protein is CASSYMAGVEKLFF.

The gene calls are TRBV5-1 and TRBJ1-2; 7 bases align to TRBD1. Unmatched junction bases numbered 7, after V lost 0 bases and J lost 8 bases. The CDR3 extends over 14 amino acids. From germline, CDR1 is SGHRS and CDR2 YFSETQ. Written as DNA, the CDR3 is TGCGCCAGCAGCTTGGGACAGGGTGAATGGGGCTACACCTTC. This translates into CASSLGQGEWGYTF.

In its sample, this clone was seen once. V usage is TRBV19 and J usage is TRBJ2-1; no clear D gene. The V end was cut by 8 bases, the J end by 3 bases, with 17 bases between. This CDR3 is 15 amino acids long. From germline, CDR1 is LNHDA and CDR2 SQIVND (reference sequence). The chain's CDR3 is CASATLQTYYNEQFF. Here the CDR3 DNA reads TGTGCCAGTGCTACGCTGCAGACTTACTACAATGAGCAGTTCTTC.

The V and J genes are TRBV5-1 and TRBJ2-5, with unresolved D. This CDR3 is built from 13 residues. CDR1 SGHRS and CDR2 YFSETQ come from the germline V gene. V was clipped by 3 bases and J by 0 bases, with 6 bases between them. CDR3 amino acids: CASSSTYQETQYF. The CDR3 DNA reads TGCGCCAGCAGCTCGACATACCAAGAGACCCAGTACTTC.

CDR3 DNA: TGTGCCTGGAGTGTTTCCGGGGGGTCAGATACGCAGTATTTT. Encoded protein: CAWSVSGGSDTQYF. J is TRBJ2-3 and V is TRBV30, with 7 nucleotides matching TRBD2. This CDR3 is 14 amino acids long. Germline V CDR1 and CDR2: GTSNPN, SVGIG (reference sequence). Trimming took 0 bases from V and 4 from J; bases not matched to a gene: 4. The full variable domain, completed using reference TRBV30 and TRBJ2-3, is SQTIHQWPATLVQPVGSPLSLECTVEGTSNPNLYWYRQAAGRGLQLLFYSVGIGQISSEVPQNLSASRPQDRQFILSSKKLLLSDSGFYLCAWSVSGGSDTQYFGPGTRLTVL.

The chain has TRBV4-1 and TRBJ1-2, with TRBD1 as a possible D gene (5 bases). This CDR3 comprises 14 residues. The germline V and J ends were trimmed by 0 bases and 11 bases, with 16 bases remaining between them. Per the germline V gene, CDR1 is MGHRA and CDR2 is YSYEKL. The CDR3 DNA is TGCGCCAGCAGCCAAGAAGGGGCGGGAACTGTATACACCTTC. Protein product: CASSQEGAGTVYTF.

The chain couples TRBV6-5 to TRBJ1-1; D gene unclear. Germline values: CDR1 MNHEY, CDR2 SVGAGI. The germline V and J ends were trimmed by 0 bases and 4 bases, with 6 bases remaining between them. The CDR3 spans 13 residues. CDR3 sequence reads: CASSYSRPTEAFF. In DNA form, the CDR3 reads TGTGCCAGCAGTTACTCGAGGCCCACTGAAGCTTTCTTT.

This rearrangement joins TRBV7-2 to TRBJ2-7; tentatively, D is TRBD2 (6 bases). Per the germline V gene, CDR1 is SGHTA and CDR2 is FQGNSA. The CDR3 contains 14 residues. V lost 6 bases and J lost 7, with 19 bases in between. The CDR3 reads CASSPGTLWGEQYF. CDR3 bases: TGTGCCAGCAGTCCCGGGACTCTTTGGGGGGAGCAGTACTTC.

The chain combines TRBV14 with TRBJ1-1; D not resolved. Trimming left V 4 bases short and J 6 bases short, with 6 bases between. The CDR3 runs to 11 residues. Germline V gene data show CDR1 as SGHDN and CDR2 as FVKESK. The CDR3 here is CASSRRAEAFF. CDR3 nucleotides: TGTGCCAGCAGCCGCCGGGCTGAAGCTTTCTTT.

This sequence joins TRBV6-5 and TRBJ1-3; possible D gene TRBD1, 5 bases. The V end was cut by 3 bases, the J end by 4 bases, with 10 bases between. Germline-derived CDR1 and CDR2 are MNHEY and SVGAGI. The CDR3 covers 14 residues. The CDR3 coding sequence is TGTGCCAGCAGTTATGGGGCAGGAGGAAACACCATATATTTT. This sequence encodes CASSYGAGGNTIYF.